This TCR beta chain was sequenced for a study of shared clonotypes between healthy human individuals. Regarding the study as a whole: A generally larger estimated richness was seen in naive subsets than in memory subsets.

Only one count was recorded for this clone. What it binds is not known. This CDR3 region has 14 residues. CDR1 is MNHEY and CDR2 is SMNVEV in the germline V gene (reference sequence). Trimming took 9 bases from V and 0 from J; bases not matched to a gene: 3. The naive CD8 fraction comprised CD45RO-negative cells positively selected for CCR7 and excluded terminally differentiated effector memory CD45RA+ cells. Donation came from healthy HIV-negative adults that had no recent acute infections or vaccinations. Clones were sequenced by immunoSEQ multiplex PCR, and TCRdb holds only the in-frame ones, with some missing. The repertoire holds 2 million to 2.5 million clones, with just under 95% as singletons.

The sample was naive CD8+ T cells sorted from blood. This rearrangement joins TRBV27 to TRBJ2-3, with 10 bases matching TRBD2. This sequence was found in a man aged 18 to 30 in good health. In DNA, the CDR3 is TGTGCCAGTGGGACTAGCGTTAGCACAGATACGCAGTATTTT. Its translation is CASGTSVSTDTQYF.